Shown below are 7 T cell receptor beta chains from a single sample sequenced in a study of blood T cell repertoires in COVID-19. Sequencing used immunoSEQ multiplex PCR; TCRdb keeps in-frame clones, though not all of them. The sample lists under 300,000 clones; 75% to 85% were seen once. Sequencing used peripheral blood. These receptors all come from a woman aged 40 to 50 who had recovered from COVID-19.

Notes on this clone: Its ends do not fully match the called genes, so a read error is possible. CDR3 DNA: TGTGCCAGCAGCTTGCCGGCCAAAAGCACAGATGCGCAGTATTTT. Encoded protein: CASSLPAKSTDAQYF. J is TRBJ2-3 and V is TRBV5-8; no clear D gene. This CDR3 is built from 15 residues. Germline values: CDR1 SGHTS, CDR2 YDEGEE.

This clone was picked up a small number of times. The chain is built from TRBV5-1 and TRBJ1-4; D might be TRBD1 (5 bases). Looked up from germline, CDR1 is SGHRS and CDR2 is YFSETQ. Deletions cut 2 bases from V and 8 bases from J, with 22 bases between. The CDR3 sequence is 17 residues long. This CDR3 is CASSLGTAAGVGEKLFF. As DNA, the CDR3 is TGCGCCAGCAGCTTAGGGACGGCAGCGGGGGTTGGGGAAAAACTGTTTTTT.

This chain's CDR3 is CATSRDRGMTYEQYF. Here the CDR3 DNA reads TGTGCCACCAGCAGAGATCGTGGCATGACCTACGAGCAGTACTTC. The chain has TRBV15 and TRBJ2-7; D gene unclear. This CDR3 comprises 15 residues. Trimming cost V 0 bases and J 2 bases, with 11 bases left between them. The germline gives CDR1 LNHNV, CDR2 YYDKDF (reference sequence).

The CDR3 nucleotides read TGTGCCAGCAGCCAAGATTCTAGCGGGGGCCACAATGAGCAGTTCTTC. It encodes CASSQDSSGGHNEQFF. The chain is built from TRBV3-1 (or the pseudogene TRBV3-2) and TRBJ2-1; the match to TRBD2 covers 10 bases. Germline CDR1 reads LGHDT; CDR2 reads YNNKEL (reference sequence). The CDR3 extends over 16 amino acids. Losses at the gene ends were 0 bases for V and 5 bases for J; bases not matched to a gene: 4.

This chain links TRBV28 with TRBJ1-1; TRBD1 is a possible D gene (5 bases). The CDR3 length is 14 residues. Germline values: CDR1 MDHEN, CDR2 SYDVKM. V lost 8 bases to trimming and J lost 1 base, with 14 bases between them. The CDR3 region is CASQGRATNTEAFF. DNA of the CDR3: TGTGCCAGCCAAGGCAGGGCAACGAACACTGAAGCTTTCTTT.

This sequence joins TRBV6-5 and TRBJ2-7; 7 bases fit TRBD1. The V segment lost 5 bases and the J segment 0 bases; nucleotides outside the gene matches: 1. CDR1 and CDR2 (germline): MNHEY, SVGAGI. The CDR3 is made up of 13 amino acids. Written as DNA, the CDR3 is TGTGCCAGCAGTCAGGGGGACTCCTACGAGCAGTACTTC. It encodes CASSQGDSYEQYF.

The chain carries TRBV2 and TRBJ1-1; 8 bases match TRBD1. Germline CDR1 reads SNHLY; CDR2 reads FYNNEI. The CDR3 is 14 residues long. V was pared by 5 bases and J by 1 base, with 3 bases of the junction left unmatched. The CDR3 spells CASSLTGENTEAFF. CDR3 sequence (DNA): TGTGCCAGCAGTCTGACAGGGGAGAACACTGAAGCTTTCTTT.